The subject of this entry is one T cell receptor beta chain. The sample holds other DNA sequences that translate to the same CDR3. Germline V gene data show CDR1 as SEHNR and CDR2 as FQNEAQ (reference sequence). V gave up 3 bases and J gave up 1 base; unmatched junction bases: 0. This CDR3 is 14 amino acids long. This specimen comes from a study of blood T cell repertoires in COVID-19. Overall study context: Researchers got acute and convalescent COVID-19 samples from the United States, Italy and Spain. PBMCs, B-cell-depleted T cells, or T cells provided the cDNA or gDNA that made up the material.

Clones were read by immunoSEQ multiplex PCR, and TCRdb kept only the in-frame ones, dropping some. The sample has 190,000 or so clones; more than 85% are singletons. This receptor was identified in a man aged 35-49 years with active or convalescent COVID-19. The sequenced material came from peripheral blood. The V and J genes are TRBV7-9 and TRBJ2-3; 8 nucleotides align to TRBD2. In nucleotides, the CDR3 is TGTGCCAGCAGCTTCGGGGGGGGCACAGATACGCAGTATTTT. Its protein product is CASSFGGGTDTQYF.